The table lists the clone carrying this T cell receptor (beta chain) with many counts. Genomic DNA provided the template from which TCR beta VDJ and CDR3 profiles were obtained. TCRdb passed the reads through MiXCR, listing each CDR3 protein once. The table includes 200,000 or so distinct CDR3 sequences, about 60% detected once. This sample stems from a study of CD8+CD57+ T cells in acquired aplastic anemia. Germline loops: CDR1 LNHNV, CDR2 YYDKDF (reference sequence). With 7 bases clipped from V and 5 bases from J, the junction kept 9 bases outside the gene matches. CDR3 length equals 15 residues. It was patients with CD8+CD57+ cell expansion by flow cytometry who were chosen for sequencing.

The sequenced sample consisted of sorted CD4+, CD8+, or CD8+CD57+ T cells (not recorded which) from PBMCs. V gene TRBV15 combines with J gene TRBJ2-2; 8 nucleotides match TRBD1. The receptor's source is a human donor with aplastic anemia. For the CDR3, the DNA is TGTGCCACCACCGGACAGGGTGAGGGGACCGGGGAGCTGTTTTTT. Protein product: CATTGQGEGTGELFF.